This T cell receptor beta chain is from a study of glioma-infiltrating T cells (TCRdb year 2016). For context, the study as a whole: The study sequenced TCR alpha- and beta-chain repertoires from glioma tissue, from non-neoplastic brain tissue and from matched peripheral blood mononuclear cells. The paired cohort comprised three low-grade glioma patients, 7 or 8 primary glioblastoma patients and three non-glioma patients contributing non-neoplastic brain tissue. Each tissue-infiltrating repertoire was compared with the same patient's peripheral blood repertoire to measure divergence between tissue and blood T-cell populations.

There are many counts of this clonotype. The target of this receptor is not known. No base quality information exists; no much larger clone differs at one position. Overall study outcomes, separate from this receptor: The group comparisons were based on small numbers of patients: three non-neoplastic, three low-grade glioma and seven or eight glioblastoma patients. VJ-independent divergence between tissue and blood was lower than expected in non-neoplastic patients but higher than expected in all gliomas, particularly low-grade gliomas. Only a very small number of CDR3 sequences turned up in both tissue and blood, a result put down to high CDR3 diversity combined with limited sampling.

Counted from cysteine to phenylalanine, this CDR3 has 15 amino acids. Left in the record is the CDR3 DNA by itself, 45 bases read in frame from the first base. CDR1 and CDR2 (LGHNA, YSLEER) derive from the germline V gene. Trimming removed 2 bases from V and 7 bases from J, leaving 18 bases between the germline ends. TCR alpha and beta CDR3 regions were amplified with the iRepertoire nested amplicon-rescue multiplex PCR (arm-PCR) platform from RNA. The input for one-step reverse transcription and amplification was about 100-450 ng of either tissue mRNA or PBMC total RNA. Following bead purification, Illumina adapters were added by a secondary multiplex PCR, and libraries between 200 and 400 bp were gel-purified. Internal 6-nucleotide barcodes were carried by the libraries and were used for demultiplexing. Sequencing of the libraries was done on an Illumina MiSeq using 2x220 or 2x250 nucleotide paired-end reads. The authors' analysis ran thus. FLASH 1.2.11 was used to merge paired reads, and BWA-MEM then aligned the reads to the GRCh37 human genome before TRA and TRB reads were extracted. An IMGT-derived reference of cassette sequences and CDR3 motifs, with pseudogenes included, was used for V and J assignment. Reads were translated in three frames, and productive CDR3s were defined by a C…FGXG motif without stop codons. Unique combinations of V-J cassette pair and CDR3 amino acid sequence were defined as clonotypes. Filtering of reads was based on Hamming distance, with the threshold set by the sequence error rate of each sample in mapped regions. The raw public data were reprocessed by TCRdb itself: fastp quality trimming at Q25, MiXCR clonotype calling, in-frame beta chains only. Entries that share a CDR3 protein sequence are merged under the most common genes and DNA. TCRdb's processing, not the study's, gives the V and J calls here. Counted in this sample were fewer than 200,000 distinct CDR3 sequences; 32% of them appeared once. The ten largest make up 20% of the sample.

The sequence joins TRBV4-3 to TRBJ2-7; the D gene cannot be named for sure. The origin of this receptor is a human donor with low-grade glioma or glioblastoma, undergoing nonglioma brain surgery, or in good health (not recorded which). What was sequenced was glioma tissue, nonneoplastic brain tissue, or PBMCs (not recorded which). The nucleotides are TGCGCCAGCAGCCAATTTCATGGCTCCCGACGGGAGCAGTACTTC. It translates as CASSQFHGSRREQYF.